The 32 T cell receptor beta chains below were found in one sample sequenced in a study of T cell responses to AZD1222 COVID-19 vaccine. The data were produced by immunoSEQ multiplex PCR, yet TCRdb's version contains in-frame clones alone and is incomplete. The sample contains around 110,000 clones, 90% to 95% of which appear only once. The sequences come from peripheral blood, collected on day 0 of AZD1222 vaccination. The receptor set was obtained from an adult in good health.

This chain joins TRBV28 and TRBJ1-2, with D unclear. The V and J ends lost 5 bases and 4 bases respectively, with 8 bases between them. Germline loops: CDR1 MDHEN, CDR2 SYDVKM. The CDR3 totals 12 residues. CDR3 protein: CASSLRAYGYTF. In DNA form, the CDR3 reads TGTGCCAGCAGTCTCCGGGCCTATGGCTACACCTTC.

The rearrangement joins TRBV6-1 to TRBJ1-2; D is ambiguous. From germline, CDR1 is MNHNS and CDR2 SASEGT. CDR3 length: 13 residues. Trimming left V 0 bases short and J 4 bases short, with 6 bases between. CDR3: CASSEARAYGYTF. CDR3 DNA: TGTGCCAGCAGTGAAGCGCGAGCCTATGGCTACACCTTC.

The CDR3 DNA reads TGTGCCAGCAGGCCCGCGGGGCGGGAGACGTACGAGCAGTACTTC. It translates to CASRPAGRETYEQYF. This sequence joins TRBV3-1 (or the pseudogene TRBV3-2) and TRBJ2-7; 7 bases line up with TRBD2. CDR1 and CDR2 (germline): LGHDT, YNNKEL (reference sequence). This CDR3 comprises 15 residues. With 6 bases clipped from V and 4 bases from J, the junction kept 12 bases outside the gene matches.

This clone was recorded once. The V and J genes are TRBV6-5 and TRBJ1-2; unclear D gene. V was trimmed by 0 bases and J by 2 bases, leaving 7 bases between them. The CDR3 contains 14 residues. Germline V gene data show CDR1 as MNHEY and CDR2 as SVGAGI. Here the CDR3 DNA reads TGTGCCAGCAGTTACTCGTCAGACAACTATGGCTACACCTTC. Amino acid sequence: CASSYSSDNYGYTF.

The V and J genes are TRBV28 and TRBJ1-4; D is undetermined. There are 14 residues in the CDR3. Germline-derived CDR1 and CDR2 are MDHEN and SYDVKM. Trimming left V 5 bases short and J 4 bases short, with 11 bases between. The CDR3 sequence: CASSLGRLNEKLFF. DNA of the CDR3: TGTGCCAGCAGTCTCGGACGGCTTAATGAAAAACTGTTTTTT. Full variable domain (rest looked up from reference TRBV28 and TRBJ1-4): DVKVTQSSRYLVKRTGEKVFLECVQDMDHENMFWYRQDPGLGLRLIYFSYDVKMKEKGDIPEGYSVSREKKERFSLILESASTNQTSMYLCASSLGRLNEKLFFGSGTQLSVL.

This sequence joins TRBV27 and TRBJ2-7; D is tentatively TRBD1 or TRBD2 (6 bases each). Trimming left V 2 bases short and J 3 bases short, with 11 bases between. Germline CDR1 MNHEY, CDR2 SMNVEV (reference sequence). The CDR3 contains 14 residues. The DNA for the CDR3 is TGTGCCAGCAGTTTAAGGGGGGTAGGCTACGAGCAGTACTTC. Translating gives CASSLRGVGYEQYF.

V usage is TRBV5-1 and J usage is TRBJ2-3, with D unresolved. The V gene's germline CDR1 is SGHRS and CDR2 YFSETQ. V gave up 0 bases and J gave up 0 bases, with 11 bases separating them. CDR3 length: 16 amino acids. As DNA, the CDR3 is TGCGCCAGCAGCTTGGTAGTCCGATCTAGCACAGATACGCAGTATTTT. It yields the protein CASSLVVRSSTDTQYF.

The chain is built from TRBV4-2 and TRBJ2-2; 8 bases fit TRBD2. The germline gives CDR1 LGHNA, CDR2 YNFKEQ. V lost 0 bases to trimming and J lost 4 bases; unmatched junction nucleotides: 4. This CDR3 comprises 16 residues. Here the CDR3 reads CASSQDWLAGTGELFF. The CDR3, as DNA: TGTGCCAGCAGCCAAGATTGGCTAGCGGGCACCGGGGAGCTGTTTTTT.

In nucleotides, the CDR3 is TGTGCCAGCAGCCTAGACGGAAACTATGGCTACACCTTC. Translation gives CASSLDGNYGYTF. J is TRBJ1-2 and V is TRBV7-9; no definite D call. The CDR3 loop spans 13 amino acids. Per germline, CDR1 SEHNR and CDR2 FQNEAQ (reference sequence). Trimming took off 5 bases at V and 2 bases at J, with 9 bases between the two ends.

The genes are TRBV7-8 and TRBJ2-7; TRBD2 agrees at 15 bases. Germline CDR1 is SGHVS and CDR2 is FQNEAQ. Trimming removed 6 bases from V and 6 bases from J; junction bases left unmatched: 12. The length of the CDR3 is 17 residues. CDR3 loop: CASSPGTSGRPGFEQYF. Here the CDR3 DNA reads TGTGCCAGCAGTCCCGGGACTAGCGGGAGGCCGGGTTTCGAGCAGTACTTC.

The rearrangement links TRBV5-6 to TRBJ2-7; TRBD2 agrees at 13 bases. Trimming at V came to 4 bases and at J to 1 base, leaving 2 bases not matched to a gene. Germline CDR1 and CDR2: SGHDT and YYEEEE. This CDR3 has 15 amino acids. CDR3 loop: CASSAGLAGSYEQYF. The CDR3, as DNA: TGTGCCAGCAGCGCGGGACTAGCGGGATCCTACGAGCAGTACTTC.

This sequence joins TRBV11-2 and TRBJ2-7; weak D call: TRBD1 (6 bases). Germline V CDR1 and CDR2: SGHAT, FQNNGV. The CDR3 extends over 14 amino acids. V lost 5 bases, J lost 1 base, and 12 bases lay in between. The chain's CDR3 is CASSKTGTSYEQYF. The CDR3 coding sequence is TGTGCCAGCAGCAAAACCGGGACATCCTACGAGCAGTACTTC.

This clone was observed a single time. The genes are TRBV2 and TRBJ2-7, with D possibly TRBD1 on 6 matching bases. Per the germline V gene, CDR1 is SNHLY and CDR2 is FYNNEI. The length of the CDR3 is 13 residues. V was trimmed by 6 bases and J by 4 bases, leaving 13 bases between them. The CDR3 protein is CASRPGDWYEQYF. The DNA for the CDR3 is TGTGCCAGCAGACCAGGGGATTGGTACGAGCAGTACTTC.

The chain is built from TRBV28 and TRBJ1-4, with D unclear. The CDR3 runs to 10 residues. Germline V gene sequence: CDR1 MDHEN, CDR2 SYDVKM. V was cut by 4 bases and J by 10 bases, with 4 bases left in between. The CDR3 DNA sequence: TGTGCCAGCAGTTCGGGAAAACTGTTTTTT. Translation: CASSSGKLFF. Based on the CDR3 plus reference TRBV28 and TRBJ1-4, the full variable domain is DVKVTQSSRYLVKRTGEKVFLECVQDMDHENMFWYRQDPGLGLRLIYFSYDVKMKEKGDIPEGYSVSREKKERFSLILESASTNQTSMYLCASSSGKLFFGSGTQLSVL.

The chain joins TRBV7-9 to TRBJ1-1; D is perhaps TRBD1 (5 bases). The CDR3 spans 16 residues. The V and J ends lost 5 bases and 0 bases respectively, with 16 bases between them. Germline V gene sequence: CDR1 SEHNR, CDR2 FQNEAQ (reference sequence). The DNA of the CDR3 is TGTGCCAGCAGCCCCCTTAACAGGCTAATGAACACTGAAGCTTTCTTT. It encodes CASSPLNRLMNTEAFF.

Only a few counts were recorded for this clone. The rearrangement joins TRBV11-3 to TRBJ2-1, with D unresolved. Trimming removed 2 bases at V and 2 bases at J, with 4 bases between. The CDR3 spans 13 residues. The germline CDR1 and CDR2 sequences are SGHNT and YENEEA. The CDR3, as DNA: TGTGCCAGCAGCTTACAGCCCTACAATGAGCAGTTCTTC. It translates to CASSLQPYNEQFF.

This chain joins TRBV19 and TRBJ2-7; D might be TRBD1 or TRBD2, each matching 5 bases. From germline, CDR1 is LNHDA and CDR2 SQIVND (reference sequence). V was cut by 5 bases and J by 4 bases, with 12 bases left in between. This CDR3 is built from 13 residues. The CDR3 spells CASSEGRGYEQYF. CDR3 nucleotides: TGTGCCAGTAGTGAGGGGAGAGGGTACGAGCAGTACTTC.

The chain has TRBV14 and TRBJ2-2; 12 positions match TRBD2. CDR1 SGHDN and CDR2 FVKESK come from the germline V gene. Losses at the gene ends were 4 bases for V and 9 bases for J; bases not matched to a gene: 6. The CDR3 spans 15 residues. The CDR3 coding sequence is TGTGCCAGCAGCCCAGGACTAGCGGGACGTAGGGAGCTGTTTTTT. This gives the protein CASSPGLAGRRELFF.

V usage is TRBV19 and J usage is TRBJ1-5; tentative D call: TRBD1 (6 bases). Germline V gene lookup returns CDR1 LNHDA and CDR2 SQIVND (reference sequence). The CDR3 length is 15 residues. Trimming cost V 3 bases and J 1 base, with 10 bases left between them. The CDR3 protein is CASSISGESNQPQHF. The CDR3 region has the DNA TGTGCCAGTAGTATCTCAGGGGAAAGCAATCAGCCCCAGCATTTT.

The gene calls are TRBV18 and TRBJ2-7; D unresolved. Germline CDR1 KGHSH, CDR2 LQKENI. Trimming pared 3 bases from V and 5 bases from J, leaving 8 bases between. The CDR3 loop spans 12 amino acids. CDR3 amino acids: CASSPSTNEQYF. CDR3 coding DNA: TGTGCCAGCTCACCGAGCACGAACGAGCAGTACTTC.

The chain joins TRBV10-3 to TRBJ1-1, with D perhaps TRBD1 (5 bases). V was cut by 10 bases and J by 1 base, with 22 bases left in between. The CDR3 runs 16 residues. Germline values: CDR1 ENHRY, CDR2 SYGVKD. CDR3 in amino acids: CASAKGREGRNTEAFF. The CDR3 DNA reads TGTGCCAGCGCTAAGGGTAGGGAGGGACGGAACACTGAAGCTTTCTTT.

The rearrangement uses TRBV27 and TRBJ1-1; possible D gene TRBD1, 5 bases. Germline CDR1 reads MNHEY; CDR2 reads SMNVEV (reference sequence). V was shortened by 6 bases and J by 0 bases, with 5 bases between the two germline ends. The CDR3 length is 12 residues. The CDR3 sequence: CASRDMNTEAFF. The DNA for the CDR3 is TGTGCCAGCAGGGACATGAACACTGAAGCTTTCTTT.

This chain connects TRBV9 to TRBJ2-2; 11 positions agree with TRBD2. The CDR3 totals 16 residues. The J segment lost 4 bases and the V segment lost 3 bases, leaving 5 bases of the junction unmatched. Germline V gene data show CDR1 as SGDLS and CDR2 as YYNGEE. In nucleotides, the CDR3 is TGTGCCAGCAGCGCGCAGGGACTAGCGGCCACCGGGGAGCTGTTTTTT. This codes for CASSAQGLAATGELFF.

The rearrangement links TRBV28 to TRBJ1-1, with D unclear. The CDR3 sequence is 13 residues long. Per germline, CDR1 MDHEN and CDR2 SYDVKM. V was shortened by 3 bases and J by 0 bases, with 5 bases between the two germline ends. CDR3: CASSFHVNTEAFF. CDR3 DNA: TGTGCCAGCAGTTTCCACGTGAACACTGAAGCTTTCTTT.

CDR3 bases: TGTGCCAGCAGTTACTCCAGGGGCAATGAGCAGTTCTTC. Residues: CASSYSRGNEQFF. The rearrangement uses TRBV6-6 and TRBJ2-1; D is perhaps TRBD1 (6 bases). This CDR3 is 13 amino acids long. Germline V gene data show CDR1 as MNHNY and CDR2 as SVGAGI (reference sequence). Trimming stripped 0 bases from V and 6 bases from J, with 6 bases between.

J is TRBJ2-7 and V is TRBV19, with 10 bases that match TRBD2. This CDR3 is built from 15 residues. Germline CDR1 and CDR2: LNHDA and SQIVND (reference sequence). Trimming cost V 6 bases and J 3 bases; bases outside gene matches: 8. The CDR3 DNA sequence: TGTGCCAGTAGGCCTACTAGCGGGACAAGCTACGAGCAGTACTTC. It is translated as CASRPTSGTSYEQYF.

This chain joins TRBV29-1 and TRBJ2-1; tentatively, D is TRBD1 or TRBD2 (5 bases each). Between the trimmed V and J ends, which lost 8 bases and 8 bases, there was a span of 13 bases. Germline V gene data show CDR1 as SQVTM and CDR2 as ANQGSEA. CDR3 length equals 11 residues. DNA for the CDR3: TGCAGCACGGGACCGTTGGATGAGCAGTTCTTC. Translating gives CSTGPLDEQFF.

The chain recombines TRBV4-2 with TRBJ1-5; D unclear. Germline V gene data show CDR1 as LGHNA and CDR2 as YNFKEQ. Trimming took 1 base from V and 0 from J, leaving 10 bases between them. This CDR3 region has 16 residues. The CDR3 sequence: CASSQVERSSNQPQHF. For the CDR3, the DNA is TGTGCCAGCAGCCAAGTAGAGAGAAGTAGCAATCAGCCCCAGCATTTT.

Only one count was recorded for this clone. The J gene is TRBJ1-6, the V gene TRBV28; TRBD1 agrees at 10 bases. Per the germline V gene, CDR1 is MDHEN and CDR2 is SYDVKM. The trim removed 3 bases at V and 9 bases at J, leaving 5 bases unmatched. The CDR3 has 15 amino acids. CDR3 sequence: CASSFIGTGVSPLHF. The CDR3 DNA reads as TGTGCCAGCAGTTTTATTGGGACAGGGGTTTCACCCCTCCACTTT.

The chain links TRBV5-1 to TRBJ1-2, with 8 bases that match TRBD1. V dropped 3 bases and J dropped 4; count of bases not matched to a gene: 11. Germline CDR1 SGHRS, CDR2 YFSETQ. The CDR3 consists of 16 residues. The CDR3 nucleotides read TGCGCCAGCAGCTACCCAGCAGGGGGCGACAGCTATGGCTACACCTTC. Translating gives CASSYPAGGDSYGYTF.

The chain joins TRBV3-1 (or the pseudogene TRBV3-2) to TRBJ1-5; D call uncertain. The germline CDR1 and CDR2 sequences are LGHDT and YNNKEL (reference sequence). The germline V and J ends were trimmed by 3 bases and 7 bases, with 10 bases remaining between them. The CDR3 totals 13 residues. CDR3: CASSQASWQPQHF. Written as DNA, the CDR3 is TGTGCCAGCAGCCAGGCTAGTTGGCAGCCCCAGCATTTT.

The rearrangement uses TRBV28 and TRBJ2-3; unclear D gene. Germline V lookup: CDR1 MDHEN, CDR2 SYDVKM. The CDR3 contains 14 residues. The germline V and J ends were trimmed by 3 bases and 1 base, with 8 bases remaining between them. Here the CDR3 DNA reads TGTGCCAGCAGTTTGTTACCTGGCACAGATACGCAGTATTTT. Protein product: CASSLLPGTDTQYF.